This TCR beta chain appears in the sequencing data of a study of cytomegalovirus exposure and HLA in healthy donors. The study, taken as a whole, reports: Accounts indicate the classifier identified cytomegalovirus status with strong specificity and sensitivity. Most CMV-associated TCR beta chains appeared HLA-restricted in a later analysis. One later analysis reportedly identified an Asian-associated ancestry cluster that showed fewer N-insertions than the roughly 640-donor mean.

This CDR3 has 16 residues. With regard to this clone: Its matching antigen is unknown.

Donors were ostensibly healthy at sampling, although undocumented immune exposures were probable. It was with 60 Vbeta and 13 Jbeta primers that the PCR ran. Only in-frame clones appear in the TCRdb table, and some are missing; sequencing was by immunoSEQ multiplex PCR. The table shows 150,000 to 160,000 clones, with around 80% occurring only once. The sequence was obtained from a woman in her thirties or forties in good health and CMV-seropositive. The chain employs TRBV21-1 and TRBJ2-7; the table calls TRBD2, which could not be checked here. TRBV21-1 constitutes a pseudogene. Material: PBMCs. CDR3 residues: CASSKEAGRDSYEQYF. In DNA form, the CDR3 reads TGTGCCAGCAGCAAAGAGGCAGGTCGGGATTCCTACGAGCAGTACTTC.